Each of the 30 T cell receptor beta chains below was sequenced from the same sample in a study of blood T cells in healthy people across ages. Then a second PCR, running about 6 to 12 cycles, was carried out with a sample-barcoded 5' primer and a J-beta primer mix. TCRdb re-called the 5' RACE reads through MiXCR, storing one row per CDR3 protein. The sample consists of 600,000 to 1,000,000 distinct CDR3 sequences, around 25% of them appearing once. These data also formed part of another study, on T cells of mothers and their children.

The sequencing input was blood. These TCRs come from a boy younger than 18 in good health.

The CDR3 loop is CASSPGQGNYEQYF. DNA for the CDR3: TGTGCCAGCAGCCCGGGACAGGGTAACTACGAGCAGTACTTC. The chain uses TRBV27 and TRBJ2-7; 9 nucleotides align to TRBD1. The CDR3 extends over 14 amino acids. The V gene end was trimmed by 6 bases and the J gene end by 3 bases; junction bases not matched to a gene: 6. Germline V gives CDR1 MNHEY, CDR2 SMNVEV (reference sequence).

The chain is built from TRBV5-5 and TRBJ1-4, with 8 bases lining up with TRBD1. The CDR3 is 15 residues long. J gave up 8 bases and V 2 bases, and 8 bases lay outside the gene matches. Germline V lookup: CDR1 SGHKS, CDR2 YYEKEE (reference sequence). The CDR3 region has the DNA TGTGCCAGCAGCTTATTTTCAGGGGGCCGGGAAAAACTGTTTTTT. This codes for CASSLFSGGREKLFF.

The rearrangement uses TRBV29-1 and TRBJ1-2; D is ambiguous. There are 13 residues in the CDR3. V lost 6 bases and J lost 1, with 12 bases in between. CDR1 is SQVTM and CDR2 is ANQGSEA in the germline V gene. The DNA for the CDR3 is TGCAGCGTCTATCCGGTTTATAACTATGGCTACACCTTC. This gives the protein CSVYPVYNYGYTF.

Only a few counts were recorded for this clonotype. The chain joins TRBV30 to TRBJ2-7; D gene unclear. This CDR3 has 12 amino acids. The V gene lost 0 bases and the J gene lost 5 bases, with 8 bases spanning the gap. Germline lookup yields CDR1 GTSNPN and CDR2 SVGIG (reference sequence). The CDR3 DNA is TGTGCCTGGAGTGTAGATGGGGACGAGCAGTACTTC. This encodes CAWSVDGDEQYF.

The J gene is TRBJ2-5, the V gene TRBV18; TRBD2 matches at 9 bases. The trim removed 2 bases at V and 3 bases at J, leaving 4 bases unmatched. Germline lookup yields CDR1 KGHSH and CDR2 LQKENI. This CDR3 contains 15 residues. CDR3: CASSPGTSWEETQYF. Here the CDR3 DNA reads TGTGCCAGCTCACCAGGGACTAGCTGGGAAGAGACCCAGTACTTC. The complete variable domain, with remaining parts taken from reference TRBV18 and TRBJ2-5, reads NAGVMQNPRHLVRRRGQEARLRCSPMKGHSHVYWYRQLPEEGLKFMVYLQKENIIDESGMPKERFSAEFPKEGPSILRIQQVVRGDSAAYFCASSPGTSWEETQYFGPGTRLLVL.

The CDR3: CSGGTSGNNEQFF. As DNA, the CDR3 is TGCAGCGGCGGGACTAGCGGAAACAATGAGCAGTTCTTC. This sequence joins TRBV29-1 and TRBJ2-1, with TRBD2 matching 11 bases. CDR3 length equals 13 residues. CDR1 and CDR2 (germline): SQVTM, ANQGSEA. Trimming removed 7 bases from V and 5 bases from J; junction bases left unmatched: 4.

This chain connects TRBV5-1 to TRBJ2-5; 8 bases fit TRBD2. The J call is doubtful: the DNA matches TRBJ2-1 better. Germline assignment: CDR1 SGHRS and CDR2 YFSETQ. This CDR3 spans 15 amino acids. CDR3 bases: TGCGCCAGCAGCTTGGATCGCGGGAGGAACTATGAGCAGTTCTTC. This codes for CASSLDRGRNYEQFF.

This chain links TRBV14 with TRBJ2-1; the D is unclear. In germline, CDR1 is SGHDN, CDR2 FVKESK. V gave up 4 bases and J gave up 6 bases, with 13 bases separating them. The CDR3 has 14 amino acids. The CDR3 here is CASSPGRVSNEQFF. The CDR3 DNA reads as TGTGCCAGCAGCCCTGGAAGGGTAAGCAATGAGCAGTTCTTC.

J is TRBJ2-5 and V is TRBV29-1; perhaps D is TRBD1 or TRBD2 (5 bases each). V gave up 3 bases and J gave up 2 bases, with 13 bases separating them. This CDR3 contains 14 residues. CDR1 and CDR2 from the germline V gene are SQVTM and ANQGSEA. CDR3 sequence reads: CSVDPWGRQETQYF. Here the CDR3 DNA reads TGCAGCGTTGACCCGTGGGGACGGCAAGAGACCCAGTACTTC.

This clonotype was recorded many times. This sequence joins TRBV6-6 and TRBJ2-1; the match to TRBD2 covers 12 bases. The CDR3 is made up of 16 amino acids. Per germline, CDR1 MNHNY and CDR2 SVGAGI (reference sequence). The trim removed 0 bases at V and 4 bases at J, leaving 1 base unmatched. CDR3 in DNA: TGTGCCAGCAGTTACTCAACTAGCGGGAGGTACAATGAGCAGTTCTTC. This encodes CASSYSTSGRYNEQFF.

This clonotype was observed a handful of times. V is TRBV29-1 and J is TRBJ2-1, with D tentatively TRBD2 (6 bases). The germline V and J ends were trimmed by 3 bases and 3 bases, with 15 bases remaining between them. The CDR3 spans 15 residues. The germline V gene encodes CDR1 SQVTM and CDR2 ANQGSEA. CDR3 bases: TGCAGCGTTGATGGTACAGGACTAAACTACAATGAGCAGTTCTTC. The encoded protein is CSVDGTGLNYNEQFF.

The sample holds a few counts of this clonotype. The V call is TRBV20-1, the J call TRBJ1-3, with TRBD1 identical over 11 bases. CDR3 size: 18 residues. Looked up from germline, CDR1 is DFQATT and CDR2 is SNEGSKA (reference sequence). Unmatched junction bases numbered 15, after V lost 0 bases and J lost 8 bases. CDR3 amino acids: CSAREWSGDRGNWDTIYF. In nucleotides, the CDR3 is TGCAGTGCTAGAGAATGGTCGGGGGACAGGGGGAATTGGGACACCATATATTTT.

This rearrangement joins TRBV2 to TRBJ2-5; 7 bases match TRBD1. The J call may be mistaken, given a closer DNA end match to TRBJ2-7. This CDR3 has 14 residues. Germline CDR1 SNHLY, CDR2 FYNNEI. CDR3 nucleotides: TGTGCCAGCAATAGGGACAGCTCGACCTACGAGCAGTACTTC. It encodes CASNRDSSTYEQYF.

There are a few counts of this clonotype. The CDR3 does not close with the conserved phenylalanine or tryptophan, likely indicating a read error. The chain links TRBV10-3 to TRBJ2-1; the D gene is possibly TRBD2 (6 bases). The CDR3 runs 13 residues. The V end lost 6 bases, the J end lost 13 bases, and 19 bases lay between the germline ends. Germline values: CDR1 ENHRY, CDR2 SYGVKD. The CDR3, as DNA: TGTGCCATCAGACCGGGACTCCTAGACGAACAGTTCCTC. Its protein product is CAIRPGLLDEQFL.

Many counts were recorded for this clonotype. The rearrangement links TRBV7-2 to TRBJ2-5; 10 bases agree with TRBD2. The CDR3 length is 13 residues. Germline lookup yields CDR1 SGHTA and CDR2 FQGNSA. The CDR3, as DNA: TGTGCGACGGGAGCGGGAGGGCGAGAGACCCAGTACTTC. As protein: CATGAGGRETQYF.

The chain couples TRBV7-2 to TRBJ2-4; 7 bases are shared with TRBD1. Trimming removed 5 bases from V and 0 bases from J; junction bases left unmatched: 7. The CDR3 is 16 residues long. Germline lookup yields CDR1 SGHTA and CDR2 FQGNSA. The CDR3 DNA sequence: TGTGCCAGCAGCCCGGGACAGCGAATAGCCAAAAACATTCAGTACTTC. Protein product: CASSPGQRIAKNIQYF.

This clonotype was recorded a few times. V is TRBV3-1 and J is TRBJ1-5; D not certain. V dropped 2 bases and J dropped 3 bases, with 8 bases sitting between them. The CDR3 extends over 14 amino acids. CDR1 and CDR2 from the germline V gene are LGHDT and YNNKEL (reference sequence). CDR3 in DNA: TGTGCCAGCAGCCAACGGGCCCACAATCAGCCCCAGCATTTT. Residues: CASSQRAHNQPQHF.

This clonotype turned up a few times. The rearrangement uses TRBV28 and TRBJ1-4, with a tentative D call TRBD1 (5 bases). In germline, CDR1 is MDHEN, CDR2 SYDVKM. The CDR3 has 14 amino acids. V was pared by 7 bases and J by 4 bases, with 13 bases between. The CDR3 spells CASNALGVNEKLFF. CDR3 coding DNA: TGTGCCAGCAACGCCCTAGGGGTTAATGAAAAACTGTTTTTT.

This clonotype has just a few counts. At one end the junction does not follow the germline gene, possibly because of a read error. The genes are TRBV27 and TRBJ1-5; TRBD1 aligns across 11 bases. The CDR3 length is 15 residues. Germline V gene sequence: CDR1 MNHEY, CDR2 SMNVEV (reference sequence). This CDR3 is CACSLSGTGGQPQHF. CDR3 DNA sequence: TGTGCCTGCAGTTTAAGTGGGACAGGGGGTCAGCCCCAGCATTTT.

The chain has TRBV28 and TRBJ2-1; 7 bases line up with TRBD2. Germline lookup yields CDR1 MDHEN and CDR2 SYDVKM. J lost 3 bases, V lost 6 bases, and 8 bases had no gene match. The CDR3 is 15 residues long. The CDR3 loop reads CASSLTTSLYNEQFF. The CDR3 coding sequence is TGTGCCAGCAGCCTAACGACTAGCCTCTACAATGAGCAGTTCTTC.

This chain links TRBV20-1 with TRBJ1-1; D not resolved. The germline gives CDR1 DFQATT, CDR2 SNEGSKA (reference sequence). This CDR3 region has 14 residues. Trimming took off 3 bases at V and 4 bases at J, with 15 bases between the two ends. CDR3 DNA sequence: TGCAGTGCTAGGGAGGCCGGGTTGGGCACTGAAGCTTTCTTT. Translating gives CSAREAGLGTEAFF.

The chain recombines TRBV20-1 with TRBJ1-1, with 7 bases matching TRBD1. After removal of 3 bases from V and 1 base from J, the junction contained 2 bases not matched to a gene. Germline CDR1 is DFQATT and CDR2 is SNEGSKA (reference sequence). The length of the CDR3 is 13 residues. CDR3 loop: CSARGDRNTEAFF. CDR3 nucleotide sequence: TGCAGTGCTAGGGGGGACAGGAACACTGAAGCTTTCTTT.

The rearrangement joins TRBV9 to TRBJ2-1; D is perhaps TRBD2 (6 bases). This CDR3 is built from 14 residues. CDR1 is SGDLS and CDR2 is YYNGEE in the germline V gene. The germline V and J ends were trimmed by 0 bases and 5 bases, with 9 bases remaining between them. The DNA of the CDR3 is TGTGCCAGCAGCGTAGCTTGGGGGGACAATGAGCAGTTCTTC. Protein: CASSVAWGDNEQFF.

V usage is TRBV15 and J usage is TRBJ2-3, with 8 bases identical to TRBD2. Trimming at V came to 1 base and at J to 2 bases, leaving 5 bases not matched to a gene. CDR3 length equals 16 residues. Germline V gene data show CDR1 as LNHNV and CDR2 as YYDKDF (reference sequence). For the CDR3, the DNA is TGTGCCACCAGCAGAGGACGGGGGGGCCCCACAGATACGCAGTATTTT. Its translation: CATSRGRGGPTDTQYF.

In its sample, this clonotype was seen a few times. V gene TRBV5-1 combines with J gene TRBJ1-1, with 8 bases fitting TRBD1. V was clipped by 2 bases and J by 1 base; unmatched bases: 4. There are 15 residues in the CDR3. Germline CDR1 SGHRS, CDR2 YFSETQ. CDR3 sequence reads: CASSFSGTGNTEAFF. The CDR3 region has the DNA TGCGCCAGCAGCTTTTCCGGGACAGGGAACACTGAAGCTTTCTTT.

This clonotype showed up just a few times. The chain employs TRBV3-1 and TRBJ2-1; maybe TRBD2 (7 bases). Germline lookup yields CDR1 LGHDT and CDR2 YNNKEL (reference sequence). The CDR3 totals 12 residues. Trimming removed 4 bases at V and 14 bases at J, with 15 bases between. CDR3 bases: TGTGCCAGCAGCCGCCTCGGGGGGCCGGAGTTCTTC. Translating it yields CASSRLGGPEFF.

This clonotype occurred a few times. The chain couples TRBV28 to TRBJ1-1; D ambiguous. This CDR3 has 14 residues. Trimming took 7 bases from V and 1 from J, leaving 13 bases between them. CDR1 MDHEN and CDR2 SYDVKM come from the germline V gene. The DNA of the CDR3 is TGTGCCAGCACGGAGGCAGGTGAGAACACTGAAGCTTTCTTT. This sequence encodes CASTEAGENTEAFF.

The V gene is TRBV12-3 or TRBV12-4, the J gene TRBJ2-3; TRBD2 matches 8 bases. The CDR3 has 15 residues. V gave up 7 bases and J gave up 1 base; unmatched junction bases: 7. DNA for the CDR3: TGTGCCAGCAAGATCTTACTAGCGGGCACAGATACGCAGTATTTT. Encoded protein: CASKILLAGTDTQYF.

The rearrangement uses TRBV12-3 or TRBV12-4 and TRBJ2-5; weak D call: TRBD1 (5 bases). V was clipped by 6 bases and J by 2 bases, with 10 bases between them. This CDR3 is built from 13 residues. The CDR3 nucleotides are TGTGCCAGCAGCCACCCAGGGCAAGAGACCCAGTACTTC. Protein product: CASSHPGQETQYF.

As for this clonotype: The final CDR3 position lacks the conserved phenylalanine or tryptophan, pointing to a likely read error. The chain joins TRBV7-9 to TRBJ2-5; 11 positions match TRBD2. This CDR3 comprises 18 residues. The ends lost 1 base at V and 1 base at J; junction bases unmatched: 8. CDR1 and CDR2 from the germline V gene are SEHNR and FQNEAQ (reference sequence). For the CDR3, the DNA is TGTGCCAGCAGCTTAGGGGCTAGCGGGGGGACCAGCCAAGAGACCCAGTACGTC. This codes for CASSLGASGGTSQETQYV.